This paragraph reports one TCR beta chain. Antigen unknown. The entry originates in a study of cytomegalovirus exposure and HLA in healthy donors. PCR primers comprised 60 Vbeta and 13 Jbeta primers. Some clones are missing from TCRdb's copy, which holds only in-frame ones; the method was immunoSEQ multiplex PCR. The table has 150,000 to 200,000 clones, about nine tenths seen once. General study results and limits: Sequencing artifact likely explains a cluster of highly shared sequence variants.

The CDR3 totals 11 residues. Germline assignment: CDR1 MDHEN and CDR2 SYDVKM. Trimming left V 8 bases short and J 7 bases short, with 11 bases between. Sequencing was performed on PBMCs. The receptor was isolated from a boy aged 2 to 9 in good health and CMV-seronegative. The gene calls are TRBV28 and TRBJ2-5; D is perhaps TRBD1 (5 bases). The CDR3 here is CASDSQGTQYF. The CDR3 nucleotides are TGTGCCAGCGACAGTCAGGGGACCCAGTACTTC.